What follows are 25 T cell receptor beta chains derived from one specimen sequenced in a study of cytomegalovirus exposure and HLA in healthy donors. In the PCR, 60 Vbeta and 13 Jbeta primers were used. Clones were sequenced by immunoSEQ multiplex PCR, and TCRdb holds only the in-frame ones, with some missing. The table includes some 170,000 clones, 75% to 80% detected once. Sequencing was done on a sample of PBMCs. The source of these receptors is a female donor in good health and CMV-seronegative.

The chain couples TRBV4-3 to TRBJ1-1, with D unclear. The CDR3 totals 12 residues. Germline values: CDR1 LGHNA, CDR2 YSLEER. Trimming pared 1 base from V and 3 bases from J, leaving 3 bases between. CDR3 DNA: TGCGCCAGCAGCCAAGCTGACACTGAAGCTTTCTTT. Its translation is CASSQADTEAFF.

This rearrangement joins TRBV4-2 to TRBJ1-4; D is perhaps TRBD1 (6 bases). The CDR3 extends over 17 amino acids. CDR1 is LGHNA and CDR2 is YNFKEQ in the germline V gene. The V end was cut by 4 bases, the J end by 0 bases, with 15 bases between. The CDR3 nucleotides are TGTGCCAGCAGCCCTAGACAGGCGGTCGCAACTAATGAAAAACTGTTTTTT. Translating gives CASSPRQAVATNEKLFF.

V is TRBV2 and J is TRBJ2-2; D perhaps matches TRBD1 (6 bases). Per the germline V gene, CDR1 is SNHLY and CDR2 is FYNNEI. The CDR3 runs to 16 residues. The germline V and J ends were trimmed by 3 bases and 2 bases, with 13 bases remaining between them. The CDR3 coding sequence is TGTGCCAGCAGTGACTGGCAGGGGTTCAACACCGGGGAGCTGTTTTTT. Translating it yields CASSDWQGFNTGELFF.

The J gene is TRBJ2-5, the V gene TRBV27; 8 nucleotides line up with TRBD1. The DNA end lines up better with TRBJ2-7; the J call may be wrong. Germline CDR1 reads MNHEY; CDR2 reads SMNVEV (reference sequence). CDR3 length: 14 residues. CDR3 coding DNA: TGTGCCAGCAGTACACAGGACAGGGCCTACGAGCAGTACTTC. Translation: CASSTQDRAYEQYF.

J is TRBJ2-1 and V is TRBV5-5; D remains ambiguous. Germline V gene lookup returns CDR1 SGHKS and CDR2 YYEKEE (reference sequence). The CDR3 loop spans 13 amino acids. Trimming stripped 2 bases from V and 7 bases from J, with 10 bases between. Written as DNA, the CDR3 is TGTGCCAGCAGCTTACCGGGTCTGAATGAGCAGTTCTTC. It is translated as CASSLPGLNEQFF.

This clone was counted between two and nine times. J is TRBJ2-1 and V is TRBV18, with 8 bases matching TRBD2. This CDR3 has 15 amino acids. Germline lookup yields CDR1 KGHSH and CDR2 LQKENI. V gave up 3 bases and J gave up 5 bases; unmatched junction bases: 6. CDR3 sequence: CASSPGIAGNNEQFF. The CDR3 region has the DNA TGTGCCAGCTCACCGGGGATAGCGGGAAACAATGAGCAGTTCTTC.

CDR3 nucleotide sequence: TGTGCCAGCAGCTTACTTCGCGGCAATGAGCAGTTCTTC. This encodes CASSLLRGNEQFF. The V and J genes are TRBV7-2 and TRBJ2-1; no clear D gene. Germline V gives CDR1 SGHTA, CDR2 FQGNSA. Deletions cut 2 bases from V and 6 bases from J, with 8 bases between. The CDR3 length is 13 residues.

Only a few counts were recorded for this clone. This chain joins TRBV29-1 and TRBJ2-1, with D possibly matching TRBD1 (5 bases). The CDR3 contains 12 residues. Germline CDR1 and CDR2: SQVTM and ANQGSEA. V was shortened by 7 bases and J by 4 bases, with 11 bases between the two germline ends. The CDR3, as DNA: TGCAGCGCGACTGCAGGGTACAATGAGCAGTTCTTC. The encoded protein is CSATAGYNEQFF.

Concerning this clone: The junction departs from germline at one end; a sequencing error may be responsible. The gene calls are TRBV5-1 and TRBJ2-7; tentatively, D is TRBD1 (5 bases). Germline CDR1 SGHRS, CDR2 YFSETQ. The CDR3 totals 16 residues. Written as DNA, the CDR3 is TGCGCCAGCAGCTTCGGTAATCTCAGGGTGTACTACGGGCAGTACTTC. This translates into CASSFGNLRVYYGQYF.

This clone was picked up one time. This chain connects TRBV10-3 to TRBJ1-2; 9 bases are a match to TRBD1. The germline V gene has CDR1 ENHRY and CDR2 SYGVKD. This CDR3 region has 16 residues. The trim removed 3 bases at V and 2 bases at J, leaving 7 bases unmatched. CDR3 in amino acids: CAISDKSGQGNYGYTF. CDR3 bases: TGTGCCATCAGTGATAAATCGGGACAGGGAAACTATGGCTACACCTTC.

As concerns this clone: The same CDR3 can be traced to other DNA sequences in this sample. This CDR3 is CASRALRSGGTEAFF. The CDR3 coding sequence is TGCGCCAGCAGAGCGCTTAGATCCGGAGGGACTGAAGCTTTCTTT. The rearrangement joins TRBV4-1 to TRBJ1-1; D remains unclear. V was shortened by 6 bases and J by 5 bases, with 19 bases between the two germline ends. The germline gives CDR1 MGHRA, CDR2 YSYEKL. CDR3 size: 15 residues.

This chain connects TRBV7-9 to TRBJ1-3, with a tentative D call TRBD1 (5 bases). This CDR3 has 15 residues. Germline CDR1 reads SEHNR; CDR2 reads FQNEAQ (reference sequence). The V and J ends lost 5 bases and 2 bases respectively, with 13 bases between them. This CDR3 reads CASSPTGVAGNTIYF. The CDR3 coding sequence is TGTGCCAGCAGCCCCACGGGGGTCGCTGGAAACACCATATATTTT.

The chain recombines TRBV7-7 with TRBJ2-3, with 8 bases aligning to TRBD2. Germline trimming cut 5 bases from V and 0 bases from J; bases unmatched to any gene: 10. This CDR3 has 17 amino acids. CDR1 SSHAT and CDR2 FNYEAQ come from the germline V gene (reference sequence). This chain's CDR3 is CASSPGGAGVSTDTQYF. CDR3 bases: TGTGCCAGCAGCCCCGGGGGAGCGGGGGTTAGCACAGATACGCAGTATTTT.

The chain has TRBV7-2 and TRBJ1-6; tentatively, D is TRBD1 (5 bases). Per germline, CDR1 SGHTA and CDR2 FQGNSA. The CDR3 contains 15 residues. Trimming removed 3 bases at V and 6 bases at J, with 12 bases between. CDR3 protein: CASSLGGVTNSPLHF. The CDR3 nucleotides are TGTGCCAGCAGCTTGGGGGGGGTGACTAATTCACCCCTCCACTTT. The full variable domain, completed using reference TRBV7-2 and TRBJ1-6, is GAGVSQSPSNKVTEKGKDVELRCDPISGHTALYWYRQSLGQGLEFLIYFQGNSAPDKSGLPSDRFSAERTGGSVSTLTIQRTQQEDSAVYLCASSLGGVTNSPLHFGNGTRLTVT.

The chain is built from TRBV19 and TRBJ2-1; 10 bases fit TRBD2. Germline trimming cut 4 bases from V and 0 bases from J; bases unmatched to any gene: 0. CDR1 and CDR2 from the germline V gene are LNHDA and SQIVND (reference sequence). This CDR3 has 15 amino acids. The CDR3 DNA reads as TGTGCCAGTAGTACTAGCGGGAGCTCCTACAATGAGCAGTTCTTC. It translates to CASSTSGSSYNEQFF.

CDR3 residues: CASSQGLAGGPGSDTQYF. The CDR3, as DNA: TGCGCCAGCAGCCAAGGACTAGCGGGAGGGCCCGGGTCAGATACGCAGTATTTT. The V gene is TRBV4-1, the J gene TRBJ2-3; 14 bases fit TRBD2. In germline, CDR1 is MGHRA, CDR2 YSYEKL. V lost 1 base, J lost 4 bases, and 7 bases stayed unmatched. CDR3 length: 18 amino acids.

This clone was picked up a small number of times. This chain uses TRBV19 with TRBJ2-2; a weak D match, TRBD1 (5 bases). Trimming cost V 7 bases and J 6 bases, with 15 bases left between them. CDR1 is LNHDA, CDR2 SQIVND, per germline (reference sequence). CDR3 length equals 14 residues. CDR3 in DNA: TGTGCCAGTACGGTCAGGGATAGGTCCGGGGAGCTGTTTTTT. This sequence encodes CASTVRDRSGELFF.

This chain uses TRBV19 with TRBJ1-5; 9 bases are a match to TRBD1. The CDR3 spans 15 residues. Germline V CDR1 and CDR2: LNHDA, SQIVND (reference sequence). V gave up 6 bases and J gave up 6 bases; unmatched junction bases: 9. The CDR3 is CASRPQGALGQPQHF. The CDR3 DNA follows: TGTGCCAGTAGACCACAGGGGGCGTTGGGTCAGCCCCAGCATTTT.

The V gene is TRBV7-2, the J gene TRBJ2-5; D might be TRBD2 (5 bases). Looked up from germline, CDR1 is SGHTA and CDR2 is FQGNSA. This CDR3 region has 13 residues. V was shortened by 0 bases and J by 4 bases, with 6 bases between the two germline ends. The CDR3: CASSLAGGETQYF. CDR3 nucleotides: TGTGCCAGCAGCTTAGCAGGAGGAGAGACCCAGTACTTC.

The sample holds one count of this clone. V usage is TRBV29-1 and J usage is TRBJ2-1; D ambiguous. Germline V gene sequence: CDR1 SQVTM, CDR2 ANQGSEA. The CDR3 is 14 amino acids. Trimming took off 4 bases at V and 4 bases at J, with 14 bases between the two ends. Written as DNA, the CDR3 is TGCAGCGTTGTAAATAGGAGTAGGTACAATGAGCAGTTCTTC. This sequence encodes CSVVNRSRYNEQFF.

This clone was counted a single time. The V call is TRBV15, the J call TRBJ1-1, with D possibly matching TRBD1 (5 bases). This CDR3 has 16 amino acids. CDR1 is LNHNV, CDR2 YYDKDF, per germline (reference sequence). Trimming stripped 1 base from V and 4 bases from J, with 16 bases between. CDR3 loop: CATSRVGGTVGTEAFF. CDR3 coding DNA: TGTGCCACCAGCAGAGTGGGGGGAACCGTTGGCACTGAAGCTTTCTTT.

This chain connects TRBV6-5 to TRBJ1-1; 8 nucleotides align to TRBD1. Germline CDR1 reads MNHEY; CDR2 reads SVGAGI. CDR3 length: 13 amino acids. Losses at the gene ends were 6 bases for V and 1 base for J; bases not matched to a gene: 1. CDR3 coding DNA: TGTGCCAGCAGGGGGACAGGGAACACTGAAGCTTTCTTT. Protein sequence: CASRGTGNTEAFF.

This clone was counted a few times. The chain is built from TRBV9 and TRBJ1-2; 11 positions agree with TRBD1. The CDR3 extends over 17 amino acids. The germline CDR1 and CDR2 sequences are SGDLS and YYNGEE. V lost 4 bases, J lost 5 bases, and 13 bases stayed unmatched. For the CDR3, the DNA is TGTGCCAGCAGCCCTCACATGGGGACAGGGGGTGGGTATGGCTACACCTTC. Translated: CASSPHMGTGGGYGYTF.

The chain recombines TRBV13 with TRBJ2-5, with 9 bases identical to TRBD2. The CDR3 runs 16 residues. Trimming cost V 0 bases and J 5 bases; bases outside gene matches: 7. Germline loops: CDR1 PRHDT, CDR2 FYEKMQ (reference sequence). This chain's CDR3 is CASSLGREGLEETQYF. Written as DNA, the CDR3 is TGTGCCAGCAGCTTAGGGCGGGAGGGCCTGGAGGAGACCCAGTACTTC.

The chain couples TRBV11-2 to TRBJ2-7, with 10 nucleotides matching TRBD2. With 4 bases clipped from V and 4 bases from J, the junction kept 4 bases outside the gene matches. The CDR3 loop spans 14 amino acids. Germline V CDR1 and CDR2: SGHAT, FQNNGV. CDR3 sequence reads: CASSSSGSVYEQYF. CDR3 DNA: TGTGCCAGCAGCTCTAGCGGGAGCGTGTACGAGCAGTACTTC.